The 2 T cell receptor beta chains presented below share a single source sample, sequenced in a study of human T cells and chemical hapten exposure. Time point meaning: patch test 1, 2 weeks after DPC sensitization. The treatment here: therapeutic diphenylcyclopropenone sensitization with weekly scalp DPC. A single record per CDR3 protein comes from TCRdb applying MiXCR to the RACE reads. The profile shows approximately 70,000 distinct CDR3 sequences, roughly 9.2% of them singletons. Specimen: whole blood, collected in connection with sensitization to the hapten diphenylcyclopropenone (DPC). These receptors came from a woman aged 40 to 50 with alopecia areata. Some clones in this sample may be carry-over from other donors' samples.

The chain joins TRBV6-1 to TRBJ1-2; D gene uncertain. Trimming removed 4 bases at V and 3 bases at J, with 12 bases between. Germline-derived CDR1 and CDR2 are MNHNS and SASEGT. The CDR3 contains 14 residues. In nucleotides, the CDR3 is TGTGCCAGCAGTGGGTCGGGGTATGACTATGGCTACACCTTC. This translates into CASSGSGYDYGYTF.

This clonotype was detected many times. The V gene is TRBV12-3 or TRBV12-4, the J gene TRBJ2-2, with D perhaps matching TRBD2 (6 bases). There are 15 residues in the CDR3. Between the trimmed V and J ends, which lost 5 bases and 7 bases, there was a span of 17 bases. In DNA form, the CDR3 reads TGTGCCAGCAGTGCGGGACGGTCAGTAGGCGGGGAGCTGTTTTTT. This codes for CASSAGRSVGGELFF.